The subject of this entry is one TCR beta chain. This entry comes from a study of blood T cell repertoires in COVID-19. About the study: Both acute and convalescent COVID-19 samples were obtained from the United States, Italy and Spain.

Libraries were prepared by immunoSEQ multiplex PCR; TCRdb keeps only in-frame clonotypes and omits some of them. The profile covers 250,000 or so clones, with roughly 87% appearing a single time and about 4.6% taken by the ten largest. The sequence derives from a woman aged 40-49 years who had recovered from COVID-19. The specimen was peripheral blood.

Here the CDR3 DNA reads TGCGCCAGCAGCTTTACCACAGGGGTACGCGGCTACACCTTC. It yields the protein CASSFTTGVRGYTF. The V call is TRBV4-1, the J call TRBJ1-2, with 7 nucleotides matching TRBD1. The V segment lost 5 bases and the J segment 8 bases; nucleotides outside the gene matches: 11. Germline CDR1 reads MGHRA; CDR2 reads YSYEKL. This CDR3 contains 14 residues.